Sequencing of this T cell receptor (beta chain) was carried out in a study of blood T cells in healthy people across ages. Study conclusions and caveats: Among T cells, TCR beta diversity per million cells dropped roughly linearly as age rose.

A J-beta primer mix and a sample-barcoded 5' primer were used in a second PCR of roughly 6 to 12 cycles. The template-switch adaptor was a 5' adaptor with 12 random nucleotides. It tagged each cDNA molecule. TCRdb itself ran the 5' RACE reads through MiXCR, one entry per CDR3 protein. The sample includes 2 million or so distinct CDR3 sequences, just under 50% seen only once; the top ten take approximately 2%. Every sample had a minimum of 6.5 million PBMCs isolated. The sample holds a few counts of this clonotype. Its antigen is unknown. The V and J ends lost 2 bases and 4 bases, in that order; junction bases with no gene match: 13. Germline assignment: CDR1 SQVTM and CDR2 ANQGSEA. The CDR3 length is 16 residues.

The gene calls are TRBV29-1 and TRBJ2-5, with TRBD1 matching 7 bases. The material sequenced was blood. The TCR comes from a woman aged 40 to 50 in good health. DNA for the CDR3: TGCAGCGTTGAACATCCCCACAGGGGTTTTCCAGAGACCCAGTACTTC. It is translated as CSVEHPHRGFPETQYF. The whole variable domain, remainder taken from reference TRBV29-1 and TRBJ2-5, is SAVISQKPSRDICQRGTSLTIQCQVDSQVTMMFWYRQQPGQSLTLIATANQGSEATYESGFVIDKFPISRPNLTFSTLTVSNMSPEDSSIYLCSVEHPHRGFPETQYFGPGTRLLVL.